The rows below give T cell receptor beta chains drawn from one sample of a study of T cells in Graves' hyperthyroidism and ophthalmopathy. TCRdb reprocessed the multiplex PCR reads with MiXCR, giving one entry per CDR3 protein. Of about 400,000 distinct CDR3 sequences in the sample, 14% to 15% were seen once. The sequenced sample was blood. These receptors all come from a woman between 25 and 40 years old with Graves' hyperthyroidism. The CDR3 runs from the conserved cysteine through the conserved F or W. D genes are given only for firm matches. The size entry is marked missing in some rows and otherwise reads once, few, many or a size class.

CDR3 DNA: TGTGCCAGCAGTTTACCTAGCGGGAGGAAGTACGAGCAGTACTTC; CDR3 protein: CASSLPSGRKYEQYF; clone size: few; D gene: TRBD2; V gene: TRBV28; J gene: TRBJ2-7
CDR3 DNA: TGTGCCAACAGGGGACCGGGCCCCTATGGCTACACCTTC; CDR3 protein: CANRGPGPYGYTF; clone size: few; D gene: TRBD1; V gene: TRBV6-1; J gene: TRBJ1-2
CDR3 DNA: TGTGCCAGCAGCCGATCCCTGACTAGCGGAGGAATCCCGCAGTTCTTC; CDR3 protein: CASSRSLTSGGIPQFF; clone size: many; D gene: TRBD2; V gene: TRBV3-1; J gene: TRBJ2-1
CDR3 DNA: TGTGCCAGCAGCCAAACTAGCGGGAGGGCCTTTACCGGGGAGCTGTTTTTT; CDR3 protein: CASSQTSGRAFTGELFF; clone size: few; D gene: TRBD2; V gene: TRBV5-4; J gene: TRBJ2-2
CDR3 DNA: TGTGCCTGGAGTCGAGGGGGGACCTCCTACGAGCAGTACTTC; CDR3 protein: CAWSRGGTSYEQYF; clone size: many; D gene: .; V gene: TRBV30; J gene: TRBJ2-7
CDR3 DNA: TGTGCCAGCAGTCTCTCGAGTTCTGCCACAGATACGCAGTATTTT; CDR3 protein: CASSLSSSATDTQYF; clone size: few; D gene: .; V gene: TRBV12-3/TRBV12-4; J gene: TRBJ2-3
CDR3 DNA: TGTGCCATCAGTGACACCAACTACGAGCAGTACTTC; CDR3 protein: CAISDTNYEQYF; clone size: .; D gene: .; V gene: TRBV10-3; J gene: TRBJ2-7
CDR3 DNA: TGCGCCAGCAGCCAAAGGGAGTTGAACACTGAAGCTTTCTTT; CDR3 protein: CASSQRELNTEAFF; clone size: few; D gene: .; V gene: TRBV4-1; J gene: TRBJ1-1
CDR3 DNA: TGCGCCAGCAGCTTGGGAGGACAGGGACACAATGAGCAGTTCTTC; CDR3 protein: CASSLGGQGHNEQFF; clone size: .; D gene: TRBD1; V gene: TRBV5-1; J gene: TRBJ2-1
CDR3 DNA: TGTGCCAGCAGTTACTCTGGGACTAGTAATCCAGATACGCAGTATTTT; CDR3 protein: CASSYSGTSNPDTQYF; clone size: few; D gene: TRBD2; V gene: TRBV6-5; J gene: TRBJ2-3
CDR3 DNA: TGTGCCAGCAGTTTAACGGGACAGGGCACCGGGGAGCTGTTTTTT; CDR3 protein: CASSLTGQGTGELFF; clone size: .; D gene: TRBD1; V gene: TRBV28; J gene: TRBJ2-2
CDR3 DNA: TGTGCCAGCATACAGGGCACTGCTAACTATGGCTACACCTTC; CDR3 protein: CASIQGTANYGYTF; clone size: many; D gene: .; V gene: TRBV7-9; J gene: TRBJ1-2
CDR3 DNA: TGTGCCAGCAGCTTACAGAGGTTAAATACGCAGTATTTT; CDR3 protein: CASSLQRLNTQYF; clone size: .; D gene: .; V gene: TRBV7-9; J gene: TRBJ2-3
CDR3 DNA: TGCGCCAGCAGCTTGCAGGATCTTAGCTATGGCTACACCTTC; CDR3 protein: CASSLQDLSYGYTF; clone size: .; D gene: .; V gene: TRBV5-1; J gene: TRBJ1-2
CDR3 DNA: TGTGCCAGCAGTCTATGGGGGACCTCAGCCAAAAACATTCAGTACTTC; CDR3 protein: CASSLWGTSAKNIQYF; clone size: many; D gene: .; V gene: TRBV28; J gene: TRBJ2-4
CDR3 DNA: TGTGCCATCGGGGACACCGGGACGGCGAACACTGAAGCTTTCTTT; CDR3 protein: CAIGDTGTANTEAFF; clone size: many; D gene: .; V gene: TRBV10-3; J gene: TRBJ1-1
CDR3 DNA: TGCAGTGCTAGAGATCCAGGGACACGCTCCTACGAGCAGTACTTC; CDR3 protein: CSARDPGTRSYEQYF; clone size: .; D gene: .; V gene: TRBV20-1; J gene: TRBJ2-7
CDR3 DNA: TGCAGTGCCCCGGCGGGGGCGACTAATGAAAAACTGTTTTTT; CDR3 protein: CSAPAGATNEKLFF; clone size: .; D gene: .; V gene: TRBV20-1; J gene: TRBJ1-4
CDR3 DNA: TGTGCCAGCGTGGGACTAGCGGGAAGAGGGGAGCTGTTTTTT; CDR3 protein: CASVGLAGRGELFF; clone size: .; D gene: TRBD2; V gene: TRBV2; J gene: TRBJ2-2
CDR3 DNA: TGTGCCAGCAGCCAACGACGGATCCATAATTCACCCCTCCACTTT; CDR3 protein: CASSQRRIHNSPLHF; clone size: .; D gene: .; V gene: TRBV14; J gene: TRBJ1-6
CDR3 DNA: TGTGCCACCAGTGATTTGGAGCCCGACACAACTAATGAAAAACTGTTTTTT; CDR3 protein: CATSDLEPDTTNEKLFF; clone size: .; D gene: .; V gene: TRBV24-1; J gene: TRBJ1-4
CDR3 DNA: TGTGCCAGCTCACCGGGAGACTTCGGTGGCAATCAGCCCCAGCATTTT; CDR3 protein: CASSPGDFGGNQPQHF; clone size: few; D gene: .; V gene: TRBV18; J gene: TRBJ1-5
CDR3 DNA: TGCGCCAGCAGGCCACTATCTAGTACAGATACGCAGTATTTT; CDR3 protein: CASRPLSSTDTQYF; clone size: few; D gene: .; V gene: TRBV5-1; J gene: TRBJ2-3
CDR3 DNA: TGCGCCAGCAGCTTGGGGGAATCGTTTTTTTCCTACGAGCAGTTCTTC; CDR3 protein: CASSLGESFFSYEQFF; clone size: .; D gene: .; V gene: TRBV5-1; J gene: TRBJ2-1
CDR3 DNA: TGTGCCAGCAGCCCCCTAGGGGCGAGGAGCACTGAAGCTTTCTTT; CDR3 protein: CASSPLGARSTEAFF; clone size: many; D gene: .; V gene: TRBV11-2; J gene: TRBJ1-1
CDR3 DNA: TGCGCCAGCAGCCAAGGTTTAATAGCGGGAGGGCAAGAGACCCAGTACTTC; CDR3 protein: CASSQGLIAGGQETQYF; clone size: few; D gene: TRBD2; V gene: TRBV4-1; J gene: TRBJ2-5
CDR3 DNA: TGTGCCATCAGTGACTCAACGACGGCCAAAAACATTCAGTACTTC; CDR3 protein: CAISDSTTAKNIQYF; clone size: .; D gene: .; V gene: TRBV10-3; J gene: TRBJ2-4
CDR3 DNA: TGCAGTGCTGAAGCGGGGGGGGTTCGGGGCACAGATACGCAGTATTTT; CDR3 protein: CSAEAGGVRGTDTQYF; clone size: many; D gene: TRBD2; V gene: TRBV20-1; J gene: TRBJ2-3
CDR3 DNA: TGTGCCAGCAGTGTATTACGAGTGGCTAGCACAGATACGCAGTATTTT; CDR3 protein: CASSVLRVASTDTQYF; clone size: few; D gene: .; V gene: TRBV2; J gene: TRBJ2-3
CDR3 DNA: TGTGCCAGCAGCTTAGAACCCTTCCAGCCCCAGCATTTT; CDR3 protein: CASSLEPFQPQHF; clone size: many; D gene: .; V gene: TRBV11-2; J gene: TRBJ1-5
CDR3 DNA: TGTGCCAGCTCCCGCGGCAGACAGGGGGCCAATGAGCAGTTCTTC; CDR3 protein: CASSRGRQGANEQFF; clone size: .; D gene: TRBD1; V gene: TRBV2; J gene: TRBJ2-1
CDR3 DNA: TGTGCCATCAGTGCCGGGACAGGGAGCACTGAAGCTTTCTTT; CDR3 protein: CAISAGTGSTEAFF; clone size: .; D gene: TRBD1; V gene: TRBV10-3; J gene: TRBJ1-1
CDR3 DNA: TGTGCCAGCAGCGCACCTGGTGGTACGTTCGGGGAGCAGTTCTTC; CDR3 protein: CASSAPGGTFGEQFF; clone size: few; D gene: .; V gene: TRBV9; J gene: TRBJ2-1
CDR3 DNA: TGTGCCAGCAGTGAAGAGGCAGATCCGTACCAAGAGACCCAGTACTTC; CDR3 protein: CASSEEADPYQETQYF; clone size: many; D gene: .; V gene: TRBV2; J gene: TRBJ2-5
CDR3 DNA: TGCAGTGCTCCGACTAGCGGAGCCCAAGAGACCCAGTACTTC; CDR3 protein: CSAPTSGAQETQYF; clone size: .; D gene: TRBD2; V gene: TRBV20-1; J gene: TRBJ2-5
CDR3 DNA: TGCAGTGCTAGGGCGACGGGGGTAGGAGATACGCAGTATTTT; CDR3 protein: CSARATGVGDTQYF; clone size: .; D gene: .; V gene: TRBV20-1; J gene: TRBJ2-3
CDR3 DNA: TGCAGTGCGCGGAGCGATAGCAATCAGCCCCAGCATTTT; CDR3 protein: CSARSDSNQPQHF; clone size: many; D gene: .; V gene: TRBV20-1; J gene: TRBJ1-5
CDR3 DNA: TGTGCCAGCAGTGCCGGGACAGGGATAGGCTACACCTTC; CDR3 protein: CASSAGTGIGYTF; clone size: many; D gene: TRBD1; V gene: TRBV6-1; J gene: TRBJ1-2
CDR3 DNA: TGTGCCAGCAGATCAGCTGGAGCCCAAGAGACCCAGTACTTC; CDR3 protein: CASRSAGAQETQYF; clone size: .; D gene: .; V gene: TRBV7-9; J gene: TRBJ2-5
CDR3 DNA: TGTGCCAGCAGCGTAGCTTTGGGGGCTGGAGATACGCAGTATTTT; CDR3 protein: CASSVALGAGDTQYF; clone size: many; D gene: .; V gene: TRBV9; J gene: TRBJ2-3
CDR3 DNA: TGCAGTGCTGAGACAGGTAGTCTGTTCTTC; CDR3 protein: CSAETGSLFF; clone size: few; D gene: .; V gene: TRBV20-1; J gene: TRBJ2-1
CDR3 DNA: TGCGCCAGCAGTCAGGGCTGGGACAGCTACGAGCAGTACTTC; CDR3 protein: CASSQGWDSYEQYF; clone size: many; D gene: TRBD1; V gene: TRBV5-1; J gene: TRBJ2-7
CDR3 DNA: TGTGCCATCAGTGATGGGAGCCACAATGAGCAGTTCTTC; CDR3 protein: CAISDGSHNEQFF; clone size: few; D gene: .; V gene: TRBV10-3; J gene: TRBJ2-1
CDR3 DNA: TGTGCCACCAGCAGCCCACCGGGACAGCCGAAAAACACTGAAGCTTTCTTT; CDR3 protein: CATSSPPGQPKNTEAFF; clone size: .; D gene: TRBD1; V gene: TRBV15; J gene: TRBJ1-1
CDR3 DNA: TGTGCCAGCAGTTCCCTCGAGCAGCCCCAGCATTTT; CDR3 protein: CASSSLEQPQHF; clone size: many; D gene: .; V gene: TRBV12-3/TRBV12-4; J gene: TRBJ1-5
CDR3 DNA: TGTGCCAGCAGCCTACCCGGGGAGCGGAGATACAATGAGCAGTTCTTC; CDR3 protein: CASSLPGERRYNEQFF; clone size: few; D gene: .; V gene: TRBV12-3/TRBV12-4; J gene: TRBJ2-1
CDR3 DNA: TGCAGCGTTGGTAACAGCCTCTACGAGCAGTACTTC; CDR3 protein: CSVGNSLYEQYF; clone size: .; D gene: .; V gene: TRBV29-1; J gene: TRBJ2-7
CDR3 DNA: TGTGCCACCAGTGACCCCCCGGGGACAGGGAATAGCTACACCTTC; CDR3 protein: CATSDPPGTGNSYTF; clone size: few; D gene: TRBD1; V gene: TRBV24-1; J gene: TRBJ1-2
CDR3 DNA: TGCAGTGCTAGAGGCGGGACAGGCCGCTCTGGGGCCAACGTCCTGACTTTC; CDR3 protein: CSARGGTGRSGANVLTF; clone size: .; D gene: TRBD1; V gene: TRBV20-1; J gene: TRBJ2-6
CDR3 DNA: TGCAGTGCTAGACAACCCGGGACAGGGGGCCCGGGCCGAAATGAAAAACTGTTTTTT; CDR3 protein: CSARQPGTGGPGRNEKLFF; clone size: few; D gene: TRBD1; V gene: TRBV20-1; J gene: TRBJ1-4
CDR3 DNA: TGTGCCAGCAGCCAAGGGGGGACCAACACCGGGGAGCTGTTTTTT; CDR3 protein: CASSQGGTNTGELFF; clone size: few; D gene: .; V gene: TRBV3-1; J gene: TRBJ2-2
CDR3 DNA: TGTGCCAGCACAAAGGACACCAACTACGAGCAGTACTTC; CDR3 protein: CASTKDTNYEQYF; clone size: .; D gene: .; V gene: TRBV5-6; J gene: TRBJ2-7